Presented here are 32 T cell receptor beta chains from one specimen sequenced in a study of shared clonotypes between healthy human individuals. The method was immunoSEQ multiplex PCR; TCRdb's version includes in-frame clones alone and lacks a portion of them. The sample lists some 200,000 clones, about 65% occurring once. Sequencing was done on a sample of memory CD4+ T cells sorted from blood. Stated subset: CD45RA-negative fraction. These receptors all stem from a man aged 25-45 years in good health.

The CDR3 sequence is CASSAGQGLEQFF. CDR3 DNA: TGTGCCAGCAGTGCCGGACAGGGCCTTGAGCAGTTCTTC. The chain is built from TRBV2 and TRBJ2-1, with 8 bases lining up with TRBD1. Germline V gene lookup returns CDR1 SNHLY and CDR2 FYNNEI. The CDR3 spans 13 residues. Unmatched junction bases numbered 5, after V lost 4 bases and J lost 9 bases.

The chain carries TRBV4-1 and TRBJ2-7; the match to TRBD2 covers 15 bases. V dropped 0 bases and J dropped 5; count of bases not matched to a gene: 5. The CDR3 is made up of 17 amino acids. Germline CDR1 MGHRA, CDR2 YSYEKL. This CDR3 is CASSQEWGLAGGNEQYF. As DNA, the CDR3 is TGCGCCAGCAGCCAAGAATGGGGACTAGCGGGAGGAAACGAGCAGTACTTC.

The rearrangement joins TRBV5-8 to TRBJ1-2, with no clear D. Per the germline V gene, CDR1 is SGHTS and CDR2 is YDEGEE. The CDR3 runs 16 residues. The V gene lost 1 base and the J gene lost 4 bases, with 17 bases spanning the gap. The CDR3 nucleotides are TGTGCCAGCAGCTTGACAGTTAAACTTCAAGTCTATGGCTACACCTTC. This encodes CASSLTVKLQVYGYTF.

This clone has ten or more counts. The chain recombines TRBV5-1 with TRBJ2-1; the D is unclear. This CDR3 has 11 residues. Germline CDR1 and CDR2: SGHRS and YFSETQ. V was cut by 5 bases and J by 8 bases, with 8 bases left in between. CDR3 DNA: TGCGCCAGCAGTTTGCACGATGAGCAGTTCTTC. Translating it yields CASSLHDEQFF.

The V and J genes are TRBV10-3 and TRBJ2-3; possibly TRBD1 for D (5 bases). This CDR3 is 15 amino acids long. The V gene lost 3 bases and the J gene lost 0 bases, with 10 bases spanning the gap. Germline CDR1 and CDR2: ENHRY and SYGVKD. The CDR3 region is CAISDLRQSTDTQYF. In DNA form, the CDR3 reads TGTGCCATCAGTGATCTGAGACAGAGCACAGATACGCAGTATTTT.

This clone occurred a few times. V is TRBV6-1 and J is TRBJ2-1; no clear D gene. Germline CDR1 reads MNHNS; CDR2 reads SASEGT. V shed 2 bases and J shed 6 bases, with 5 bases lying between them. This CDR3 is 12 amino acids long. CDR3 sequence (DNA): TGTGCCAGCAGTGAATATAGCAATGAGCAGTTCTTC. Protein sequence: CASSEYSNEQFF.

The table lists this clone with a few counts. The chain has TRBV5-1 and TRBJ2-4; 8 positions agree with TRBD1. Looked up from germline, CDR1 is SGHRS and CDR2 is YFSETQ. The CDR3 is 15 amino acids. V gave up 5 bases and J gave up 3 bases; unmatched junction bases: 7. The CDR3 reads CASRSGQGDKNIQYF. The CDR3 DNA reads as TGCGCCAGCAGAAGCGGACAGGGTGACAAAAACATTCAGTACTTC.

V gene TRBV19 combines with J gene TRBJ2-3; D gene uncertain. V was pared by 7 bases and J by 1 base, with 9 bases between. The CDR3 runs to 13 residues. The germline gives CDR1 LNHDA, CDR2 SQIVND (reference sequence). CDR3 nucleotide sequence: TGTGCCAGTACGGTGTCGGGCACAGATACGCAGTATTTT. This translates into CASTVSGTDTQYF.

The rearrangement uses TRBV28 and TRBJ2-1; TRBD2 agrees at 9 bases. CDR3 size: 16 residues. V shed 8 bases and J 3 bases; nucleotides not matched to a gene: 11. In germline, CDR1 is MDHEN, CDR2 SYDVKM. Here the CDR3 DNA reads TGTGCCAGCGGTATCCCCGGGACTAGCAGCTACAATGAGCAGTTCTTC. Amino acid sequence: CASGIPGTSSYNEQFF.

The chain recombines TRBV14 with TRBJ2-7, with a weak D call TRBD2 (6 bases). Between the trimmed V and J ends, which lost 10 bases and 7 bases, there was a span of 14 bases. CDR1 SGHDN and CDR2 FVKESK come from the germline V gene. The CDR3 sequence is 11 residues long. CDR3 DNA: TGTGCCACCAGAAATGGGGGGGAGCAGTACTTC. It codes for CATRNGGEQYF.

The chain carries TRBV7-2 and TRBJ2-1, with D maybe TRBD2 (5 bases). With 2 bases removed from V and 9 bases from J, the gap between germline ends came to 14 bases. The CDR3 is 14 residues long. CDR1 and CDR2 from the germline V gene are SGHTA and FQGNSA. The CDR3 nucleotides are TGTGCCAGCAGCTTACCTACTAGGGCGGCTGAGCAGTTCTTC. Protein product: CASSLPTRAAEQFF.

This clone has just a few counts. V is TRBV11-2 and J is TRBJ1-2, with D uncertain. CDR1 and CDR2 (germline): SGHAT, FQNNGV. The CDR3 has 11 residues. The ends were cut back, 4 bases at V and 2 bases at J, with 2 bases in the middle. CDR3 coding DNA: TGTGCCAGCAGCTCAAACTATGGCTACACCTTC. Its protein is CASSSNYGYTF. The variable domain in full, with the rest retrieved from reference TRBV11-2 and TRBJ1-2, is EAGVAQSPRYKIIEKRQSVAFWCNPISGHATLYWYQQILGQGPKLLIQFQNNGVVDDSQLPKDRFSAERLKGVDSTLKIQPAKLEDSAVYLCASSSNYGYTFGSGTRLTVV.

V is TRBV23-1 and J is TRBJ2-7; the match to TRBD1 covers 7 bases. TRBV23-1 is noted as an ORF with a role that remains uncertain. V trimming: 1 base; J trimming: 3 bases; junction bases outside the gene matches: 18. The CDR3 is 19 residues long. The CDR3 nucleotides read TGCGCCAGCAGTCAATTGCCTCGAGTGGGTGAGGGACAGAACTACGAGCAGTACTTC. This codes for CASSQLPRVGEGQNYEQYF.

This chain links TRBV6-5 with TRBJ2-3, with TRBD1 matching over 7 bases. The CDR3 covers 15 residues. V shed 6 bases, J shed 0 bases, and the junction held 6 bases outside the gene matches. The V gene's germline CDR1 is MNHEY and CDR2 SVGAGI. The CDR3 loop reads CASRTTGFSTDTQYF. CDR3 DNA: TGTGCCAGCAGAACGACAGGGTTTAGCACAGATACGCAGTATTTT.

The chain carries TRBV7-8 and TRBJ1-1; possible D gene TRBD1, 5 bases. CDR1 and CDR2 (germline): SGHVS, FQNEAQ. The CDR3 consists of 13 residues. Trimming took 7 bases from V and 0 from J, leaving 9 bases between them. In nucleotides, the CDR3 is TGTGCCAGCACCTTGACAGTGAACACTGAAGCTTTCTTT. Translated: CASTLTVNTEAFF.

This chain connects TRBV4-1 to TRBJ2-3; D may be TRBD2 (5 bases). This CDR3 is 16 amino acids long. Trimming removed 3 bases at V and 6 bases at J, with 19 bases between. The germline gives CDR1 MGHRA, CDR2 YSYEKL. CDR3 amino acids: CASSQEVIRLSDTQYF. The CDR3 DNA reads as TGCGCCAGCAGCCAGGAGGTTATTCGACTATCGGATACGCAGTATTTT.

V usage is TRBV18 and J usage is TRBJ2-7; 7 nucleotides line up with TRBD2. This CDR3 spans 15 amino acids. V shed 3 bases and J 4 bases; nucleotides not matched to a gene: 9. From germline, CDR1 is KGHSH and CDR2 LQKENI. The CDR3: CASSPLVAGVYEQYF. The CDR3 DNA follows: TGTGCCAGCTCACCCCTGGTGGCGGGAGTGTACGAGCAGTACTTC.

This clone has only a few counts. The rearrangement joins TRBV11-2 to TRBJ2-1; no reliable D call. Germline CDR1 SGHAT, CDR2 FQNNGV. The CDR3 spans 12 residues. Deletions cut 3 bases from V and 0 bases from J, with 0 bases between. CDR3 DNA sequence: TGTGCCAGCAGCTTCTCCTACAATGAGCAGTTCTTC. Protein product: CASSFSYNEQFF.

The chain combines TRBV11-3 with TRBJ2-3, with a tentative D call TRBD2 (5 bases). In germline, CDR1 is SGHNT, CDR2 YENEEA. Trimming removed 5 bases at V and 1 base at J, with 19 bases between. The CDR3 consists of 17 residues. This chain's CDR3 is CASSRDVASSGTDTQYF. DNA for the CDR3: TGTGCCAGCAGCCGAGATGTGGCTAGTAGCGGCACAGATACGCAGTATTTT.

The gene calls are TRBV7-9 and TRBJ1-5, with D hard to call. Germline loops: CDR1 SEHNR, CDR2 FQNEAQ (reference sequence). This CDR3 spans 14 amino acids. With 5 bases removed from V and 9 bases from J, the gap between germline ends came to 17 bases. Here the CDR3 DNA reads TGTGCCAGCAGCCCATTGACACACTCTGGGCCCCAGCATTTT. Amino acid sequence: CASSPLTHSGPQHF.

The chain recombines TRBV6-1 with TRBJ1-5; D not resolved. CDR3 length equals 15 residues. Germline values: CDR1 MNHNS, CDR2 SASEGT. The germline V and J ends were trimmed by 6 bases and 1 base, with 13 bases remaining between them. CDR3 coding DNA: TGTGCCAGCAGGCAAAGGTGGGGAAGCAATCAGCCCCAGCATTTT. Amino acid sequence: CASRQRWGSNQPQHF.

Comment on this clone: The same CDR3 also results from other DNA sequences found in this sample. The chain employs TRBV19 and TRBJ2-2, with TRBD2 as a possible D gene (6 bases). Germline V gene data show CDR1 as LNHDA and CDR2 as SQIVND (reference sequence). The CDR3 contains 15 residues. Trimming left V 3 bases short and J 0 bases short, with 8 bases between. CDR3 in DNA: TGTGCCAGTAGTATCGGCGGGACGAACACCGGGGAGCTGTTTTTT. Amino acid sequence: CASSIGGTNTGELFF.

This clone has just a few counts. This CDR3 reads CASSQDLRGQGIPYEQYF. In DNA form, the CDR3 reads TGTGCCAGCAGCCAAGATCTCCGGGGACAGGGGATCCCCTACGAGCAGTACTTC. The chain recombines TRBV4-2 with TRBJ2-7; 10 nucleotides align to TRBD1. The germline CDR1 and CDR2 sequences are LGHNA and YNFKEQ. After removal of 0 bases from V and 2 bases from J, the junction contained 10 bases not matched to a gene. The CDR3 loop spans 18 amino acids.

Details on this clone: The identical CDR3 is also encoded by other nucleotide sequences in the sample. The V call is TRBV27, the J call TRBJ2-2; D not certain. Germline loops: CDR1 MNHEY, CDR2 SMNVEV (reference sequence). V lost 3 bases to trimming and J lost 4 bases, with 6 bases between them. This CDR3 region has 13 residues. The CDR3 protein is CASSLWGTGELFF. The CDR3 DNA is TGTGCCAGCAGTTTGTGGGGCACCGGGGAGCTGTTTTTT.

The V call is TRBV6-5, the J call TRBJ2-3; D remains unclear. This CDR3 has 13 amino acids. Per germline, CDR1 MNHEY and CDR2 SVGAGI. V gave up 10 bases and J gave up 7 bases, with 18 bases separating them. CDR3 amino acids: CATSPLKGNTQYF. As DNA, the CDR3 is TGTGCCACCTCCCCTTTGAAGGGAAATACGCAGTATTTT.

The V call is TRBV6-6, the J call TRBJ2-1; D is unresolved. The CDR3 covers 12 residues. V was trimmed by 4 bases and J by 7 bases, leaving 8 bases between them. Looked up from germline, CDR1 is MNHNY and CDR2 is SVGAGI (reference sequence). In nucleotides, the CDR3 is TGTGCCAGCAGTTTGGGCTCTAATGAGCAGTTCTTC. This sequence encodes CASSLGSNEQFF.

CDR3 bases: TGTGCCAGCAGCTTAGGGGCGGGAGGGCTTCACGAGCAGTACTTC. This encodes CASSLGAGGLHEQYF. The chain couples TRBV7-6 to TRBJ2-7; 9 positions match TRBD2. The junction had 6 bases not matched to a gene; V was cut back by 1 base and J by 5 bases. CDR3 length equals 15 residues. CDR1 SGHVS and CDR2 FNYEAQ come from the germline V gene.

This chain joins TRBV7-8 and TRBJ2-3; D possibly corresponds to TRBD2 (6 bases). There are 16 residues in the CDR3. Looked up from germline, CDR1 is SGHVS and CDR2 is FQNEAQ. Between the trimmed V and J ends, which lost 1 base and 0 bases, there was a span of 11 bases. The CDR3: CASSLGLARSTDTQYF. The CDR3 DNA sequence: TGTGCCAGCAGCTTAGGGCTAGCGAGAAGCACAGATACGCAGTATTTT.

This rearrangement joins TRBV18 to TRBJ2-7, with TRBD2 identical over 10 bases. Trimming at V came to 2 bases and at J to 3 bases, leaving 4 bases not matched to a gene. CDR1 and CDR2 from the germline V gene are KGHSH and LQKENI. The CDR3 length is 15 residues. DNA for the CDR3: TGTGCCAGCTCACCAACAGCGGGAGGGGGCTACGAGCAGTACTTC. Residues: CASSPTAGGGYEQYF.

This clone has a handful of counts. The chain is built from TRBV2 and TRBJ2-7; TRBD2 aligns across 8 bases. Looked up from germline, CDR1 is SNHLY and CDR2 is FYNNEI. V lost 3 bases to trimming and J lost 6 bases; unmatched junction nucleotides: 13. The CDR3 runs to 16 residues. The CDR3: CASSDTALAEEPEQYF. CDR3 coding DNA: TGTGCCAGCAGTGACACAGCACTAGCGGAAGAACCCGAGCAGTACTTC.

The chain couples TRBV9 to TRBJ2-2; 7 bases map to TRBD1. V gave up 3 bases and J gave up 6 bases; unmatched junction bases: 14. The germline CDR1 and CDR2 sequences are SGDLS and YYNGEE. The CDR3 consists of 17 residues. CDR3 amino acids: CASSEGQFGVLAGELFF. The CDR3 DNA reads TGTGCCAGCAGCGAGGGACAGTTCGGTGTTTTAGCCGGGGAGCTGTTTTTT. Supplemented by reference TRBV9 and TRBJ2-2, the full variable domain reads DSGVTQTPKHLITATGQRVTLRCSPRSGDLSVYWYQQSLDQGLQFLIQYYNGEERAKGNILERFSAQQFPDLHSELNLSSLELGDSALYFCASSEGQFGVLAGELFFGEGSRLTVL.

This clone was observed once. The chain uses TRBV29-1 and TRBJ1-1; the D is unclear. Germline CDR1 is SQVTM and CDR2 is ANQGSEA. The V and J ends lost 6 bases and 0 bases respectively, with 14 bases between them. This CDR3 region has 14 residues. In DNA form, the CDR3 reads TGCAGCGTGGTGGCTAGGCAGGTGAACACTGAAGCTTTCTTT. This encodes CSVVARQVNTEAFF.